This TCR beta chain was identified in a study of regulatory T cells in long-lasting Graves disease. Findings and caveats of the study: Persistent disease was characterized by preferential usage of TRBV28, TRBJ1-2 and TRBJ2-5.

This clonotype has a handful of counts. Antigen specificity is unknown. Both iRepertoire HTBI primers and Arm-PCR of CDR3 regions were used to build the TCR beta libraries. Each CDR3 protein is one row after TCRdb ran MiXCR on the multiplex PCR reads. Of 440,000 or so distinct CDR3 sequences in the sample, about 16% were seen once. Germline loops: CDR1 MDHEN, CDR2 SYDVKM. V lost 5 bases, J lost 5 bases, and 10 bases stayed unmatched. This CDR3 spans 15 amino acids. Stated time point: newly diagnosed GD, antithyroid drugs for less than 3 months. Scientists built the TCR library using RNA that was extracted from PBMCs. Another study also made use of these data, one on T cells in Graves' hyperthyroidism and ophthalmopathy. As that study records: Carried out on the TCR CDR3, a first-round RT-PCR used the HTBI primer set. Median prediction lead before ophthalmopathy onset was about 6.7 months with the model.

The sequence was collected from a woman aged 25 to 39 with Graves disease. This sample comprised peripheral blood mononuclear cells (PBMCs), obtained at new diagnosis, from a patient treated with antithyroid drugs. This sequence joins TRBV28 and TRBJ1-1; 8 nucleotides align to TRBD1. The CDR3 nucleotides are TGTGCCAGCAGTCTCGATCAGGGGGCTGTAACTGAAGCTTTCTTT. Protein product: CASSLDQGAVTEAFF.